These T cell receptor beta chains were read from a single sample in a study of blood T cell repertoires in COVID-19. The assay was immunoSEQ multiplex PCR, and TCRdb's table has in-frame clones only and misses some. The sample has 140,000 to 150,000 clones, over 80% seen once; the top ten hold approximately 8.9%. The specimen sequenced was peripheral blood. These receptors were obtained from a young man with COVID-19, enrolled during active disease. Each CDR3 is given with its conserved first and last residue. Fields, in order: J gene, clone size, V gene, CDR3 protein. Not every row has a clone size; where given, it reads once, few, many or a size class.

J: TRBJ1-2
size: .
V: TRBV14
CDR3: CASSPTGVRYGYTF

J: TRBJ2-1
size: few
V: TRBV11-2
CDR3: CASSPPGLGNNEQFF

J: TRBJ1-1
size: .
V: TRBV27
CDR3: CASSDDRSVTEAFF

J: TRBJ2-5
size: few
V: TRBV11-2
CDR3: CASSLLGNRDVETQYF

J: TRBJ1-2
size: .
V: TRBV10-3
CDR3: CAISETGKSYGYTF

J: TRBJ2-7
size: .
V: TRBV5-4
CDR3: CASSSTGSYEQYF

J: TRBJ2-5
size: .
V: TRBV29-1
CDR3: CSVELAGEETQYF

J: TRBJ1-5
size: .
V: TRBV7-2
CDR3: CASSLFRGPGGIYQPQHF

J: TRBJ1-1
size: .
V: TRBV6-5
CDR3: CASSRTLYTEAFF

J: TRBJ2-1
size: .
V: TRBV19
CDR3: CASSRRGLELNTHYNEGAYNEQFF

J: TRBJ1-1
size: .
V: TRBV6-2/TRBV6-3
CDR3: CASSLTGQGAVRNTEAFF

J: TRBJ1-1
size: .
V: TRBV6-2/TRBV6-3
CDR3: CASSYSVAVTEAFF

J: TRBJ2-7
size: .
V: TRBV28
CDR3: CATTGSFAGGYEQYF

J: TRBJ2-1
size: .
V: TRBV2
CDR3: CASSVTPRIEQFF

J: TRBJ2-1
size: .
V: TRBV6-1
CDR3: CASSEALAGAYNEQFF

J: TRBJ2-1
size: once
V: TRBV19
CDR3: CASSIEGVEQFF

J: TRBJ2-1
size: .
V: TRBV9
CDR3: CASSVGGTSGSYNEQFF

J: TRBJ2-1
size: once
V: TRBV3-1/TRBV3-2
CDR3: CASSQDAGNNEQFF

J: TRBJ1-1
size: .
V: TRBV5-1
CDR3: CASRQGARTEAFF

J: TRBJ2-3
size: medium-sized
V: TRBV6-4
CDR3: CASSDGTGADTQYF

J: TRBJ1-6
size: .
V: TRBV19
CDR3: CASSNRQATNSPLHF

J: TRBJ2-3
size: .
V: TRBV18
CDR3: CASSPQDTTDTQYF

J: TRBJ2-7
size: .
V: TRBV7-9
CDR3: CASTRGSGPYEQYF

J: TRBJ2-7
size: once
V: TRBV12-3/TRBV12-4
CDR3: CASSFTGVEQYF

J: TRBJ1-5
size: .
V: TRBV27
CDR3: CASSPTSAGNNQPQHF

J: TRBJ1-1
size: few
V: TRBV5-6
CDR3: CASSLGTGRTEAFF

J: TRBJ1-3
size: .
V: TRBV5-6
CDR3: CASSSARDRLFSGNTIYF

J: TRBJ2-7
size: few
V: TRBV9
CDR3: CASEPGTGYEQYF

J: TRBJ1-6
size: few
V: TRBV5-6
CDR3: CASSLDSGTAIF

J: TRBJ1-5
size: .
V: TRBV28
CDR3: CASSPSSRGIANQPQHF

J: TRBJ1-3
size: .
V: TRBV5-5
CDR3: CASTPGVLSGNTIYF

J: TRBJ1-1
size: many
V: TRBV30
CDR3: CASRQNLNTEAFF

J: TRBJ2-1
size: .
V: TRBV15
CDR3: CATSSSSVRGYDNEQFF

J: TRBJ1-6
size: once
V: TRBV5-1
CDR3: CASSFGQRSYNSPLHF

J: TRBJ2-3
size: .
V: TRBV7-8
CDR3: CASTQGAATDTQYF

J: TRBJ1-5
size: .
V: TRBV28
CDR3: CASSFLGLNQPQHF

J: TRBJ2-1
size: .
V: TRBV12-3/TRBV12-4
CDR3: CASSKAGVEQFF

J: TRBJ2-2
size: .
V: TRBV2
CDR3: CASSAIAGTGELFF

J: TRBJ1-6
size: .
V: TRBV19
CDR3: CATKPGQGSSPLHF

J: TRBJ1-4
size: .
V: TRBV19
CDR3: CASSIGGRTDEKLFF